These 27 T cell receptor beta chains share one sample of origin, sequenced in a study of shared clonotypes between healthy human individuals. Assay: immunoSEQ multiplex PCR; the TCRdb copy retains only in-frame clones and omits some. Of more than 200,000 clones listed, approximately 65% were seen once; the top ten hold more than 9.5%. The sample comprised memory CD4+ T cells sorted from blood. Subset meaning: CD45RA-negative fraction. All receptors derive from a man aged 25-45 years in good health.

As for this clone: The junction shows a germline mismatch at one end, possibly a read error. V and J are TRBV4-3 and TRBJ1-2; D is unclear. Looked up from germline, CDR1 is LGHNA and CDR2 is YSLEER. CDR3 length equals 16 residues. The CDR3 DNA sequence: TGCGCCAGCAGCCAAGATCGATCGTTGGACCGCTTTCCCATTTTCTTC. Protein product: CASSQDRSLDRFPIFF.

This clone appeared a single time. J is TRBJ1-2 and V is TRBV30; D remains unclear. V was trimmed by 3 bases and J by 8 bases, leaving 13 bases between them. CDR3 size: 12 residues. In germline, CDR1 is GTSNPN, CDR2 SVGIG (reference sequence). In DNA, the CDR3 is TGTGCCTGGAGCAAACCCAACTGGGGCTACACCTTC. Translated: CAWSKPNWGYTF.

The chain has TRBV19 and TRBJ2-1; 8 bases fit TRBD2. The CDR3 is 15 residues long. With 5 bases clipped from V and 3 bases from J, the junction kept 6 bases outside the gene matches. In germline, CDR1 is LNHDA, CDR2 SQIVND (reference sequence). Here the CDR3 reads CASSVTSGLYNEQFF. The CDR3 nucleotides are TGTGCCAGTAGTGTCACTAGCGGACTCTACAATGAGCAGTTCTTC.

This clone was detected once. This sequence joins TRBV28 and TRBJ1-2; 7 nucleotides line up with TRBD1. The CDR3 sequence is 14 residues long. The ends lost 8 bases at V and 3 bases at J; junction bases unmatched: 9. Germline V gene lookup returns CDR1 MDHEN and CDR2 SYDVKM. The CDR3 nucleotides are TGTGCCAGCCTGATGACGACAGGGCACTATGGCTACACCTTC. This codes for CASLMTTGHYGYTF.

The rearrangement joins TRBV5-6 to TRBJ2-3; D possibly corresponds to TRBD2 (5 bases). V lost 3 bases and J 2 bases, leaving 13 bases between the germline ends. Per the germline V gene, CDR1 is SGHDT and CDR2 is YYEEEE. The CDR3 is 15 amino acids. The chain's CDR3 is CASSWTGRNTDTQYF. CDR3 in DNA: TGTGCCAGCAGCTGGACTGGGAGAAACACAGATACGCAGTATTTT.

This clone was seen only a few times. V is TRBV29-1 and J is TRBJ2-6; D uncertain. In germline, CDR1 is SQVTM, CDR2 ANQGSEA. This CDR3 is built from 13 residues. The V gene lost 4 bases and the J gene lost 1 base, with 5 bases spanning the gap. The CDR3 sequence is CSVASSGANVLTF. The CDR3 coding sequence is TGCAGCGTTGCGTCGTCTGGGGCCAACGTCCTGACTTTC.

The chain carries TRBV20-1 and TRBJ1-2, with D unclear. Trimming took off 3 bases at V and 6 bases at J, with 8 bases between the two ends. The CDR3 is 11 amino acids. Germline V gene sequence: CDR1 DFQATT, CDR2 SNEGSKA (reference sequence). The CDR3 is CSASRGNGYTF. For the CDR3, the DNA is TGCAGTGCTAGCCGCGGGAATGGCTACACCTTC.

In its sample, this clone was seen a few times. The V call is TRBV2, the J call TRBJ2-5; D is possibly TRBD1 or TRBD2 (5 bases each). This CDR3 has 12 amino acids. Germline CDR1 and CDR2: SNHLY and FYNNEI. The ends were cut back, 7 bases at V and 1 base at J, with 7 bases in the middle. The CDR3 DNA follows: TGTGCCAGCACAGGGAGCCAAGAGACCCAGTACTTC. Translating gives CASTGSQETQYF.

This clone was picked up a small number of times. A read error may produce the germline difference seen at one junction end. The chain links TRBV6-5 to TRBJ2-7; a possible D gene is TRBD2 (6 bases). In germline, CDR1 is MNHEY, CDR2 SVGAGI. The CDR3 extends over 14 amino acids. CDR3 in amino acids: CASSYSGGPGTTFF. The CDR3 coding sequence is TGTGCCAGCAGTTACTCCGGAGGGCCAGGCACGACTTTCTTC.

This clone was recorded at least ten times. This chain connects TRBV18 to TRBJ2-3, with unresolved D. Germline CDR1 KGHSH, CDR2 LQKENI. The CDR3 covers 13 residues. V was clipped by 1 base and J by 4 bases, with 6 bases between them. The CDR3 region is CASSPLSADTQYF. The CDR3 DNA is TGTGCCAGCTCACCACTGTCCGCAGATACGCAGTATTTT.

This chain connects TRBV7-6 to TRBJ2-1; 9 nucleotides align to TRBD1. CDR3 length: 16 amino acids. The junction had 8 bases not matched to a gene; V was cut back by 5 bases and J by 3 bases. Germline CDR1 SGHVS, CDR2 FNYEAQ. CDR3 nucleotide sequence: TGTGCCAGCAGCCCTCGGGACAGGGCGGTCTACAATGAGCAGTTCTTC. Residues: CASSPRDRAVYNEQFF.

The chain couples TRBV19 to TRBJ1-2, with D unclear. The CDR3 extends over 14 amino acids. V lost 3 bases to trimming and J lost 2 bases, with 10 bases between them. Per germline, CDR1 LNHDA and CDR2 SQIVND (reference sequence). The CDR3 DNA reads TGTGCCAGTAGTATTTACAACAAAAACTATGGCTACACCTTC. It is translated as CASSIYNKNYGYTF.

This chain uses TRBV4-2 with TRBJ2-4; 7 nucleotides align to TRBD2. The CDR3 has 15 residues. The germline V gene has CDR1 LGHNA and CDR2 YNFKEQ. Germline trimming cut 0 bases from V and 7 bases from J; bases unmatched to any gene: 6. In DNA form, the CDR3 reads TGTGCCAGCAGCCAAGATCTAGCGGAAACGAACATTCAGTACTTC. Its protein product is CASSQDLAETNIQYF.

The chain employs TRBV11-2 and TRBJ1-2; D is undetermined. Germline V CDR1 and CDR2: SGHAT, FQNNGV. Trimming shortened V by 2 bases and J by 4 bases, and 17 bases separated the two germline ends. This CDR3 region has 16 residues. The CDR3 loop is CASSLNIYGRTYGYTF. Written as DNA, the CDR3 is TGTGCCAGCAGCTTAAATATATACGGACGGACCTATGGCTACACCTTC. Looking up the rest from reference TRBV11-2 and TRBJ1-2 gives the full variable domain: EAGVAQSPRYKIIEKRQSVAFWCNPISGHATLYWYQQILGQGPKLLIQFQNNGVVDDSQLPKDRFSAERLKGVDSTLKIQPAKLEDSAVYLCASSLNIYGRTYGYTFGSGTRLTVV.

The rearrangement links TRBV25-1 to TRBJ2-7, with D possibly being TRBD2 (6 bases). Germline V gives CDR1 MGHDK, CDR2 SYGVNS. V lost 0 bases to trimming and J lost 6 bases, with 12 bases between them. There are 14 residues in the CDR3. CDR3: CASSEYESSAEQYF. The CDR3 coding sequence is TGTGCCAGCAGTGAATATGAATCTAGCGCCGAGCAGTACTTC.

The V call is TRBV11-3, the J call TRBJ2-2; D not certain. The CDR3 runs 13 residues. Trimming stripped 5 bases from V and 6 bases from J, with 10 bases between. Germline CDR1 is SGHNT and CDR2 is YENEEA. The CDR3 nucleotides read TGTGCCAGCAGCCCAGACGGCCCCGGGGAGCTGTTTTTT. Encoded protein: CASSPDGPGELFF.

This chain links TRBV29-1 with TRBJ1-1; 7 bases line up with TRBD1. Per the germline V gene, CDR1 is SQVTM and CDR2 is ANQGSEA. This CDR3 is built from 14 residues. V was clipped by 7 bases and J by 5 bases; unmatched bases: 13. The CDR3 loop is CSAGGTVGGTEAFF. The CDR3 nucleotides are TGCAGCGCAGGGGGTACAGTCGGGGGAACTGAAGCTTTCTTT.

This chain joins TRBV28 and TRBJ2-3; the D gene could be TRBD1 or TRBD2 (5 bases each). The CDR3 consists of 14 residues. The germline V gene has CDR1 MDHEN and CDR2 SYDVKM. Trimming shortened V by 8 bases and J by 4 bases, and 16 bases separated the two germline ends. In nucleotides, the CDR3 is TGTGCCAGCGCCCCGGGGCCTAGGGCAGATACGCAGTATTTT. It encodes CASAPGPRADTQYF.

The chain couples TRBV9 to TRBJ2-3, with TRBD2 identical over 12 bases. The CDR3 runs to 21 residues. Germline CDR1 is SGDLS and CDR2 is YYNGEE. V gave up 0 bases and J gave up 1 base; unmatched junction bases: 15. In nucleotides, the CDR3 is TGTGCCAGCAGCGTAGTCGATCAAACGACTAGCGGGAGCCGTGGCACAGATACGCAGTATTTT. It yields the protein CASSVVDQTTSGSRGTDTQYF.

CDR3 amino acids: CASSYHSPRQGAYEQYF. The CDR3 DNA follows: TGTGCCAGCAGCTATCACTCCCCCCGACAGGGGGCTTACGAGCAGTACTTC. V is TRBV7-2 and J is TRBJ2-7; 10 bases are shared with TRBD1. CDR3 length equals 17 residues. After removal of 4 bases from V and 4 bases from J, the junction contained 13 bases not matched to a gene. In germline, CDR1 is SGHTA, CDR2 FQGNSA. Combining the CDR3 with reference TRBV7-2 and TRBJ2-7 gives the whole variable domain GAGVSQSPSNKVTEKGKDVELRCDPISGHTALYWYRQSLGQGLEFLIYFQGNSAPDKSGLPSDRFSAERTGGSVSTLTIQRTQQEDSAVYLCASSYHSPRQGAYEQYFGPGTRLTVT.

This clone appeared many times. J is TRBJ1-4 and V is TRBV2; D gene unclear. CDR1 and CDR2 (germline): SNHLY, FYNNEI. V was trimmed by 2 bases and J by 14 bases, leaving 9 bases between them. The CDR3 runs 11 residues. The CDR3 sequence: CASSETWDLFF. The CDR3 bases are TGTGCCAGCAGTGAAACATGGGATCTGTTTTTT.

This clone was seen more than once but under ten times. This chain connects TRBV7-2 to TRBJ2-5, with D unresolved. Looked up from germline, CDR1 is SGHTA and CDR2 is FQGNSA. This CDR3 is 12 amino acids long. Trimming removed 4 bases from V and 5 bases from J, with 8 bases in between. For the CDR3, the DNA is TGTGCCAGCAGCTATGTACCGGAGACCCAGTACTTC. This encodes CASSYVPETQYF. Filled out from reference TRBV7-2 and TRBJ2-5, the complete variable domain reads GAGVSQSPSNKVTEKGKDVELRCDPISGHTALYWYRQSLGQGLEFLIYFQGNSAPDKSGLPSDRFSAERTGGSVSTLTIQRTQQEDSAVYLCASSYVPETQYFGPGTRLLVL.

The chain employs TRBV30 and TRBJ2-5; D gene unclear. Looked up from germline, CDR1 is GTSNPN and CDR2 is SVGIG (reference sequence). V lost 0 bases to trimming and J lost 3 bases, with 8 bases between them. The CDR3 has 13 amino acids. The CDR3 region has the DNA TGTGCCTGGAGTGTCGGGTGGGAAGAGACCCAGTACTTC. Translated, it gives CAWSVGWEETQYF.

The chain joins TRBV18 to TRBJ1-4; unclear D gene. CDR1 is KGHSH, CDR2 LQKENI, per germline. V lost 6 bases, J lost 2 bases, and 10 bases lay in between. The CDR3 has 14 amino acids. The CDR3 here is CASSPDLTNEKLFF. As DNA, the CDR3 is TGTGCCAGCTCCCCAGATCTGACTAATGAAAAACTGTTTTTT.

J is TRBJ2-5 and V is TRBV5-1, with D hard to call. This CDR3 has 14 residues. The ends were cut back, 0 bases at V and 1 base at J, with 7 bases in the middle. CDR1 is SGHRS, CDR2 YFSETQ, per germline. The CDR3 sequence: CASSLAATQETQYF. CDR3 coding DNA: TGCGCCAGCAGCTTGGCCGCAACCCAAGAGACCCAGTACTTC.

CDR3 DNA: TGCGCCAGCAGAAGGGACGCTAACACCGGGGAGCTGTTTTTT. Its protein is CASRRDANTGELFF. V gene TRBV5-1 combines with J gene TRBJ2-2; D could derive from TRBD1 or TRBD2 (5 bases each). CDR1 SGHRS and CDR2 YFSETQ come from the germline V gene. The V end lost 5 bases, the J end lost 2 bases, and 10 bases lay between the germline ends. The CDR3 length is 14 residues. The variable domain in full, with the rest retrieved from reference TRBV5-1 and TRBJ2-2, is KAGVTQTPRYLIKTRGQQVTLSCSPISGHRSVSWYQQTPGQGLQFLFEYFSETQRNKGNFPGRFSGRQFSNSRSEMNVSTLELGDSALYLCASRRDANTGELFFGEGSRLTVL.

This clone showed up just a few times. The genes are TRBV28 and TRBJ2-7; perhaps D is TRBD1 or TRBD2 (10 bases each). The CDR3 is 18 residues long. V lost 4 bases, J lost 3 bases, and 25 bases lay in between. Germline lookup yields CDR1 MDHEN and CDR2 SYDVKM. CDR3 DNA: TGTGCCAGCAGTTCGCAACAGCGGGGGGGACAGGGGATCTACGAGCAGTACTTC. Amino acids: CASSSQQRGGQGIYEQYF.